This passage covers 23 T cell receptor beta chains from one sample sequenced in a study of blood T cell repertoires in COVID-19. The data were produced by immunoSEQ multiplex PCR, yet TCRdb's version contains in-frame clones alone and is incomplete. The sample contains around 260,000 clones, under 85% of which appear only once. Sample: peripheral blood. These receptors came from a human donor with COVID-19, enrolled during active disease. The donor label of this sample is uncertain.

A single count supports this clone. The rearrangement joins TRBV6-4 to TRBJ2-3; 9 nucleotides line up with TRBD1. The germline V gene encodes CDR1 MRHNA and CDR2 SNTAGT. Trimming removed 0 bases from V and 5 bases from J; junction bases left unmatched: 3. The CDR3 covers 15 residues. CDR3 sequence reads: CASSDSDRGGDTQYF. In DNA form, the CDR3 reads TGTGCCAGCAGTGACTCCGACAGGGGGGGAGATACGCAGTATTTT.

This CDR3 reads CASSILQGLNTQETQYF. In DNA form, the CDR3 reads TGTGCCAGCAGTATCTTACAGGGGCTCAACACTCAAGAGACCCAGTACTTC. V gene TRBV28 combines with J gene TRBJ2-5, with 7 bases lining up with TRBD1. Germline V gene data show CDR1 as MDHEN and CDR2 as SYDVKM. The CDR3 spans 17 residues. After removal of 5 bases from V and 2 bases from J, the junction contained 14 bases not matched to a gene.

The chain is built from TRBV30 and TRBJ2-3, with 13 positions matching TRBD2. The V gene's germline CDR1 is GTSNPN and CDR2 SVGIG (reference sequence). The CDR3 length is 17 residues. After removal of 0 bases from V and 6 bases from J, the junction contained 9 bases not matched to a gene. CDR3 protein: CAWSVHGLAGVGDTQYF. CDR3 DNA: TGTGCCTGGAGTGTACACGGACTAGCGGGAGTGGGCGATACGCAGTATTTT.

The rearrangement links TRBV27 to TRBJ1-1; D unresolved. V dropped 3 bases and J dropped 1 base, with 6 bases sitting between them. This CDR3 has 13 residues. Germline lookup yields CDR1 MNHEY and CDR2 SMNVEV (reference sequence). CDR3 residues: CASSFVPNTEAFF. The CDR3 coding sequence is TGTGCCAGCAGTTTCGTCCCGAACACTGAAGCTTTCTTT.

This clone turned up a few times. The rearrangement uses TRBV27 and TRBJ2-7; TRBD1 aligns across 7 bases. V was pared by 0 bases and J by 3 bases, with 5 bases of the junction left unmatched. CDR3 size: 15 residues. Germline CDR1 is MNHEY and CDR2 is SMNVEV (reference sequence). CDR3 sequence: CASSLSRQGNYEQYF. The CDR3 nucleotides are TGTGCCAGCAGTTTATCCCGACAGGGAAACTACGAGCAGTACTTC.

The chain uses TRBV5-1 and TRBJ2-1; maybe TRBD2 (6 bases). The CDR3 spans 17 residues. Per the germline V gene, CDR1 is SGHRS and CDR2 is YFSETQ. V shed 2 bases and J shed 0 bases, with 15 bases lying between them. The CDR3 region has the DNA TGCGCCAGCAGCTTACCCGGGCTAGCGAGCTCCTACAATGAGCAGTTCTTC. Residues: CASSLPGLASSYNEQFF. Together with reference TRBV5-1 and TRBJ2-1, the CDR3 gives the full variable domain: KAGVTQTPRYLIKTRGQQVTLSCSPISGHRSVSWYQQTPGQGLQFLFEYFSETQRNKGNFPGRFSGRQFSNSRSEMNVSTLELGDSALYLCASSLPGLASSYNEQFFGPGTRLTVL.

This clone was observed a handful of times. Other nucleotide sequences from this sample produce the same CDR3. This sequence joins TRBV9 and TRBJ2-1; TRBD1 is a possible D gene (5 bases). Per germline, CDR1 SGDLS and CDR2 YYNGEE. V lost 0 bases to trimming and J lost 4 bases, with 11 bases between them. This CDR3 contains 15 residues. DNA for the CDR3: TGTGCCAGCAGCGTAGAAAGGTGGACATACAATGAGCAGTTCTTC. Translation: CASSVERWTYNEQFF.

This clone was counted a single time. This rearrangement joins TRBV5-5 to TRBJ1-5; no clear D gene. Germline CDR1 is SGHKS and CDR2 is YYEKEE (reference sequence). This CDR3 region has 20 residues. The V gene lost 0 bases and the J gene lost 6 bases, with 28 bases spanning the gap. The CDR3 nucleotides are TGTGCCAGCAGCTTGGATGTGGGCAGAGCAGTCGGGGTGGATTTTCAGCCCCAGCATTTT. Amino acids: CASSLDVGRAVGVDFQPQHF.

This chain connects TRBV29-1 to TRBJ2-7; D possibly corresponds to TRBD2 (6 bases). This CDR3 comprises 14 residues. Germline CDR1 SQVTM, CDR2 ANQGSEA. Deletions cut 1 base from V and 2 bases from J, with 12 bases between. The CDR3 region is CSVEVGTPAYEQYF. The CDR3 DNA follows: TGCAGCGTTGAAGTGGGGACTCCTGCCTACGAGCAGTACTTC.

In this sample, this clone turned up a few times. This sequence joins TRBV14 and TRBJ2-3, with TRBD2 identical over 10 bases. This CDR3 has 17 residues. The V gene end was trimmed by 3 bases and the J gene end by 5 bases; junction bases not matched to a gene: 11. Germline assignment: CDR1 SGHDN and CDR2 FVKESK. CDR3 residues: CASSQVESGRAKDTQYF. CDR3 in DNA: TGTGCCAGCAGCCAGGTCGAGAGCGGGAGGGCCAAAGATACGCAGTATTTT. Together with reference TRBV14 and TRBJ2-3, the CDR3 gives the full variable domain: EAGVTQFPSHSVIEKGQTVTLRCDPISGHDNLYWYRRVMGKEIKFLLHFVKESKQDESGMPNNRFLAERTGGTYSTLKVQPAELEDSGVYFCASSQVESGRAKDTQYFGPGTRLTVL.

This sequence joins TRBV19 and TRBJ1-2; TRBD1 aligns across 11 bases. V lost 6 bases and J lost 9; bases outside the gene matches: 9. Germline V gene lookup returns CDR1 LNHDA and CDR2 SQIVND (reference sequence). The CDR3 has 14 amino acids. The CDR3 sequence is CASSPGQGEVRYTF. The CDR3 nucleotides are TGTGCCAGTAGCCCGGGACAGGGGGAAGTGCGCTACACCTTC.

This clone was detected only a few times. The rearrangement uses TRBV5-6 and TRBJ2-1; 10 nucleotides agree with TRBD1. The length of the CDR3 is 17 residues. Looked up from germline, CDR1 is SGHDT and CDR2 is YYEEEE. The J segment lost 6 bases and the V segment lost 0 bases, leaving 9 bases of the junction unmatched. The CDR3, as DNA: TGTGCCAGCAGCTTGGGTCCGGGACAGGGGCTCGGCAATGAGCAGTTCTTC. The encoded protein is CASSLGPGQGLGNEQFF.

The V call is TRBV7-2, the J call TRBJ2-3; TRBD2 is a possible D gene (6 bases). CDR3 length equals 16 residues. The germline V and J ends were trimmed by 5 bases and 2 bases, with 17 bases remaining between them. In germline, CDR1 is SGHTA, CDR2 FQGNSA. In DNA form, the CDR3 reads TGTGCCAGCAGCAGAAAGGCTAGCGCCGACACAGATACGCAGTATTTT. Translation: CASSRKASADTDTQYF.

V is TRBV28 and J is TRBJ1-4; D might be TRBD1 (6 bases). The germline V and J ends were trimmed by 6 bases and 11 bases, with 22 bases remaining between them. This CDR3 spans 15 amino acids. Per germline, CDR1 MDHEN and CDR2 SYDVKM. In DNA, the CDR3 is TGTGCCAGCAGCCAGGGAAGAGCCGGGACAAAGAAACTGTTTTTT. Protein sequence: CASSQGRAGTKKLFF. The variable domain in full, with the rest retrieved from reference TRBV28 and TRBJ1-4, is DVKVTQSSRYLVKRTGEKVFLECVQDMDHENMFWYRQDPGLGLRLIYFSYDVKMKEKGDIPEGYSVSREKKERFSLILESASTNQTSMYLCASSQGRAGTKKLFFGSGTQLSVL.

The chain employs TRBV2 and TRBJ1-1; D is unclear. The CDR3 is 13 amino acids. V dropped 6 bases and J dropped 0 bases, with 8 bases sitting between them. Germline values: CDR1 SNHLY, CDR2 FYNNEI. DNA for the CDR3: TGTGCCAGCAGGGTCGGGATGAACACTGAAGCTTTCTTT. This translates into CASRVGMNTEAFF.

J is TRBJ2-1 and V is TRBV11-3; D possibly corresponds to TRBD2 (6 bases). Germline CDR1 and CDR2: SGHNT and YENEEA. Trimming shortened V by 4 bases and J by 6 bases, and 7 bases separated the two germline ends. The CDR3 is 12 amino acids. The CDR3 spells CASSYSGNEQFF. The CDR3 DNA is TGTGCCAGCAGCTATAGCGGCAATGAGCAGTTCTTC.

The table lists this clone with a few counts. The CDR3 DNA reads as TGCGCCAGCAGTTTTGGAGCGGACACAGATACGCAGTATTTT. It yields the protein CASSFGADTDTQYF. The gene calls are TRBV5-1 and TRBJ2-3; TRBD2 is a possible D gene (5 bases). The CDR3 length is 14 residues. V shed 5 bases and J shed 2 bases, with 12 bases lying between them. Germline CDR1 and CDR2: SGHRS and YFSETQ.

This clone was picked up one time. The chain recombines TRBV12-3 or TRBV12-4 with TRBJ1-2; D is ambiguous. V was pared by 11 bases and J by 5 bases, with 12 bases between. The CDR3 totals 11 residues. The chain's CDR3 is CACAVRYGYTF. The CDR3 region has the DNA TGTGCCTGTGCGGTGCGATATGGCTACACCTTC.

The chain joins TRBV20-1 to TRBJ2-7; D unclear. Germline CDR1 is DFQATT and CDR2 is SNEGSKA (reference sequence). V was pared by 3 bases and J by 5 bases, with 11 bases between. The CDR3 runs 12 residues. CDR3 sequence (DNA): TGCAGTGCTAGTGGAGAGTTCCACGAGCAGTACTTC. Translation: CSASGEFHEQYF.

The V call is TRBV2, the J call TRBJ1-1, with 7 bases that match TRBD1. This CDR3 region has 13 residues. V trimming: 6 bases; J trimming: 8 bases; junction bases outside the gene matches: 9. Germline assignment: CDR1 SNHLY and CDR2 FYNNEI. CDR3 sequence: CASSIGTASEAFF. CDR3 nucleotides: TGTGCCAGCAGCATCGGGACAGCTTCCGAAGCTTTCTTT.

V and J are TRBV5-1 and TRBJ2-5; D perhaps matches TRBD1 (5 bases). CDR1 is SGHRS, CDR2 YFSETQ, per germline. Trimming left V 1 base short and J 3 bases short, with 13 bases between. The CDR3 contains 15 residues. CDR3 sequence reads: CASSLLLGREETQYF. DNA of the CDR3: TGCGCCAGCAGCTTGCTTCTGGGGCGCGAAGAGACCCAGTACTTC.

The gene calls are TRBV9 and TRBJ2-3, with 15 bases matching TRBD2. The CDR3 is made up of 18 amino acids. CDR1 and CDR2 from the germline V gene are SGDLS and YYNGEE. Trimming at V came to 4 bases and at J to 0 bases, leaving 6 bases not matched to a gene. The CDR3 is CASSSGLAGGTSTDTQYF. In nucleotides, the CDR3 is TGTGCCAGCAGCTCCGGACTAGCGGGAGGGACTAGCACAGATACGCAGTATTTT.

The chain has TRBV27 and TRBJ1-6; the D gene is possibly TRBD1 (6 bases). The CDR3 length is 16 residues. Germline CDR1 MNHEY, CDR2 SMNVEV (reference sequence). V shed 0 bases and J shed 5 bases, with 11 bases lying between them. CDR3 in amino acids: CASSLSRTVNNSPLHF. In DNA, the CDR3 is TGTGCCAGCAGTTTATCGCGGACAGTGAATAATTCACCCCTCCACTTT.